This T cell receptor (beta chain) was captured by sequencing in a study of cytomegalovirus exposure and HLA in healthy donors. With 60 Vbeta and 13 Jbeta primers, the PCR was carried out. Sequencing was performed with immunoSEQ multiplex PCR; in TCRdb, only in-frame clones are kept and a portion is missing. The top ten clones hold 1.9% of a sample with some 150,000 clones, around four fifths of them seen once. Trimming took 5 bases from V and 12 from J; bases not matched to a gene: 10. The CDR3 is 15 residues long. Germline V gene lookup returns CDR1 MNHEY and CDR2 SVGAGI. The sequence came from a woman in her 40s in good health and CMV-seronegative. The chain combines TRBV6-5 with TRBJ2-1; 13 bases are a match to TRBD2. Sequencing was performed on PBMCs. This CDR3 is CASSKTSGRSSRQFF. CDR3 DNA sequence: TGTGCCAGCAGTAAGACTAGCGGGAGGAGTAGCCGGCAGTTCTTC.